These 14 T cell receptor beta chains were sequenced from one sample in a study of blood T cell repertoires in COVID-19. The assay was immunoSEQ multiplex PCR, and TCRdb's table has in-frame clones only and misses some. The sample yields approximately 220,000 clones, under 90% seen once. The sample consisted of peripheral blood. The receptor set was obtained from a woman aged 40 to 50 with active or convalescent COVID-19.

The CDR3 DNA reads as TGCAGCGTTCTCAGGGTTATGGACACTGAAGCTTTCTTT. It yields the protein CSVLRVMDTEAFF. The chain carries TRBV29-1 and TRBJ1-1; TRBD1 is a possible D gene (5 bases). CDR1 is SQVTM, CDR2 ANQGSEA, per germline. The V gene lost 5 bases and the J gene lost 3 bases, with 13 bases spanning the gap. The CDR3 has 13 residues.

This clone was seen more than once but under ten times. The V and J genes are TRBV5-6 and TRBJ2-7; 11 bases match TRBD2. V shed 2 bases, J shed 6 bases, and the junction held 7 bases outside the gene matches. Germline V lookup: CDR1 SGHDT, CDR2 YYEEEE. The CDR3 spans 15 residues. The CDR3 protein is CASSFRLAGRGEQYF. In nucleotides, the CDR3 is TGTGCCAGCAGCTTTCGACTAGCGGGACGGGGCGAGCAGTACTTC.

CDR3 DNA sequence: TGTGCCAGCAGTTCGGTGAGCTCTGGAAACACCATATATTTT. Translated: CASSSVSSGNTIYF. The rearrangement links TRBV28 to TRBJ1-3, with D hard to call. CDR1 is MDHEN, CDR2 SYDVKM, per germline. Trimming cost V 4 bases and J 0 bases, with 7 bases left between them. The CDR3 consists of 14 residues.

The chain carries TRBV7-2 and TRBJ1-1; a possible D gene is TRBD1 (5 bases). Germline V gene data show CDR1 as SGHTA and CDR2 as FQGNSA. The CDR3 totals 14 residues. V was pared by 5 bases and J by 3 bases, with 13 bases between. The CDR3 coding sequence is TGTGCCAGCAGCCCTAGGGGTCCGGACACTGAAGCTTTCTTT. Amino acids: CASSPRGPDTEAFF. Using reference TRBV7-2 and TRBJ1-1 for the parts outside the CDR3, the full variable domain is GAGVSQSPSNKVTEKGKDVELRCDPISGHTALYWYRQSLGQGLEFLIYFQGNSAPDKSGLPSDRFSAERTGGSVSTLTIQRTQQEDSAVYLCASSPRGPDTEAFFGQGTRLTVV.

This sequence joins TRBV6-5 and TRBJ2-2; TRBD1 matches 9 bases. The V and J ends lost 7 bases and 5 bases, in that order; junction bases with no gene match: 5. From germline, CDR1 is MNHEY and CDR2 SVGAGI. The CDR3 runs 14 residues. CDR3 in DNA: TGTGCCAGCACGGGACAGGGCGGGACCGGGGAGCTGTTTTTT. Protein: CASTGQGGTGELFF.

The chain recombines TRBV11-2 with TRBJ1-2; TRBD1 aligns across 7 bases. Germline V lookup: CDR1 SGHAT, CDR2 FQNNGV. The CDR3 consists of 13 residues. The V gene end was trimmed by 6 bases and the J gene end by 8 bases; junction bases not matched to a gene: 9. As DNA, the CDR3 is TGTGCCAGCAGTCCTTTTACAGGGGACGGCTACACCTTC. Its translation is CASSPFTGDGYTF.

The chain is built from TRBV24-1 and TRBJ2-2; unclear D gene. The ends were cut back, 8 bases at V and 5 bases at J, with 26 bases in the middle. Looked up from germline, CDR1 is KGHDR and CDR2 is SFDVKD. The CDR3 runs 18 residues. The CDR3 sequence: CATNISLTVGSWTGELFF. CDR3 DNA: TGTGCCACCAATATAAGCCTAACGGTGGGTAGCTGGACCGGGGAGCTGTTTTTT.

DNA of the CDR3: TGTGCCAGCAGCGTGACAGGGGGGGGGAATCAGCCCCAGCATTTT. Its protein product is CASSVTGGGNQPQHF. The chain joins TRBV2 to TRBJ1-5, with TRBD1 matching 9 bases. Unmatched junction bases numbered 7, after V lost 6 bases and J lost 4 bases. The CDR3 runs 15 residues. Germline CDR1 is SNHLY and CDR2 is FYNNEI.

This clone was counted between two and nine times. V usage is TRBV30 and J usage is TRBJ1-4, with D perhaps matching TRBD1 (5 bases). CDR3 size: 15 residues. The germline V gene encodes CDR1 GTSNPN and CDR2 SVGIG (reference sequence). Trimming took off 4 bases at V and 0 bases at J, with 12 bases between the two ends. The CDR3 is CAWKSGLATNEKLFF. Here the CDR3 DNA reads TGTGCCTGGAAATCAGGGTTAGCAACTAATGAAAAACTGTTTTTT.

The rearrangement joins TRBV7-6 to TRBJ1-1; 9 positions match TRBD1. J lost 6 bases, V lost 1 base, and 9 bases had no gene match. The germline gives CDR1 SGHVS, CDR2 FNYEAQ. CDR3 size: 16 residues. CDR3 sequence reads: CASSLGAGDRVAEAFF. As DNA, the CDR3 is TGTGCCAGCAGCTTAGGGGCGGGGGACAGGGTCGCTGAAGCTTTCTTT. Full variable domain (rest looked up from reference TRBV7-6 and TRBJ1-1): GAGVSQSPRYKVTKRGQDVALRCDPISGHVSLYWYRQALGQGPEFLTYFNYEAQQDKSGLPNDRFSAERPEGSISTLTIQRTEQRDSAMYRCASSLGAGDRVAEAFFGQGTRLTVV.

The chain links TRBV5-1 to TRBJ1-1; TRBD1 matches 8 bases. Trimming cost V 8 bases and J 0 bases; bases outside gene matches: 3. This CDR3 contains 13 residues. CDR1 is SGHRS, CDR2 YFSETQ, per germline. The CDR3 protein is CASGDRMNTEAFF. CDR3 in DNA: TGCGCCAGTGGGGACAGGATGAACACTGAAGCTTTCTTT.

J is TRBJ2-5 and V is TRBV27; tentative D call: TRBD2 (5 bases). Germline CDR1 reads MNHEY; CDR2 reads SMNVEV (reference sequence). There are 16 residues in the CDR3. V was cut by 5 bases and J by 1 base, with 17 bases left in between. The DNA of the CDR3 is TGTGCCAGCAGTCCTCTCCGGGGAGCGTCCCAAGAGACCCAGTACTTC. Translating it yields CASSPLRGASQETQYF.

This chain connects TRBV5-1 to TRBJ2-2; 7 bases are shared with TRBD2. Unmatched junction bases numbered 1, after V lost 5 bases and J lost 3 bases. This CDR3 spans 13 amino acids. Germline CDR1 reads SGHRS; CDR2 reads YFSETQ. In DNA form, the CDR3 reads TGCGCCAGCAGTCGGGGGGACACCGGGGAGCTGTTTTTT. The encoded protein is CASSRGDTGELFF.

The J gene is TRBJ2-3, the V gene TRBV19; maybe TRBD2 (6 bases). Germline-derived CDR1 and CDR2 are LNHDA and SQIVND (reference sequence). Trimming cost V 3 bases and J 7 bases, with 17 bases left between them. The CDR3 spans 15 residues. The CDR3 reads CASSIPGQGGNTQYF. Here the CDR3 DNA reads TGTGCCAGTAGTATTCCTGGGCAGGGCGGGAATACGCAGTATTTT.